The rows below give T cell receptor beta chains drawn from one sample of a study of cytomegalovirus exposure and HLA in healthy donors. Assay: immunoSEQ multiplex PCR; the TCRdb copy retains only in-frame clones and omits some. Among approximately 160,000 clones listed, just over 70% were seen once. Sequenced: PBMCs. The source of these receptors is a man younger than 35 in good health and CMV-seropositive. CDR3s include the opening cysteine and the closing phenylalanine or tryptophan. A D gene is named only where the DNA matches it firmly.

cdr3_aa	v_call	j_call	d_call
CASSPQFVQETQYF	TRBV6-1	TRBJ2-5	NA
CASSLWDRRPYGYTF	TRBV7-4	TRBJ1-2	TRBD1
CASSFGQGTQPQHF	TRBV5-6	TRBJ1-5	TRBD1
CASSRDSLSQFF	TRBV6-1	TRBJ2-1	NA
CASSLVGAVNTEAFF	TRBV27	TRBJ1-1	NA
CASSFTFSRDLSTEAFF	TRBV27	TRBJ1-1	NA
CSVAADAGQPQHF	TRBV29-1	TRBJ1-5	NA
CSVEEPRDTEAFF	TRBV29-1	TRBJ1-1	NA
CASSQEAGGYTGELFF	TRBV4-2	TRBJ2-2	TRBD2
CAWSVDSGGQPQHF	TRBV30	TRBJ1-5	NA
CAISVPGQSLSGANVLTF	TRBV10-3	TRBJ2-6	TRBD1
CAIPRTGVGYGYTF	TRBV19	TRBJ1-2	TRBD1